This T cell receptor beta chain was recovered during a study of patients and donors after allogeneic stem cell transplantation (dated by TCRdb to between 2020 and 2021). Spanning cysteine to phenylalanine, the CDR3 consists of 15 amino acids. Only CDR3 DNA is held: 45 bases, read in frame from base 1. V loses 5 bases of germline sequence and J loses 2 bases, and the interval between the two ends is 16 bases. CDR1 SEHNR and CDR2 FQNEAQ are derived from the germline V gene (reference sequence). To prepare the library, RT-PCR was applied. Reads for this sample came from a NextSeq 550. The public reads were run again by TCRdb, first through fastp at Q25 and then through MiXCR, and only productive beta chains were kept. CDR3 protein sequences are deduplicated, and each keeps its most common genes and DNA. The sample data list 87,000 or so distinct CDR3 sequences, and around 5% of these were observed just once. About 3% of the sample belongs to the ten largest clones.

There are many counts of this clonotype. The antigen it recognizes is unknown. Per-base qualities were not stored, and no clone one base away is much larger. The receptor's source is a human donor who was either an allogeneic HSCT recipient or a stem cell or donor lymphocyte infusion donor (not recorded which). It is not recorded whose cells these are; they may come from a transplant donor. This chain is built from TRBV7-9 and TRBJ2-7; no D gene call is confident. Sequences were obtained from blood, either unsorted or a sorted T cell fraction (not recorded which). CDR3 reads: CASSPLDNPTYEQYF. The DNA sequence reads TGTGCCAGCAGCCCGTTAGACAACCCAACCTACGAGCAGTACTTC.